One T cell receptor beta chain is described in this entry. The record originates from a study of blood T cells in healthy people across ages. With a J-beta primer mix and a sample-barcoded 5' primer, a second PCR ran about 7 to 12 cycles. TCRdb reprocessed the 5' RACE reads with MiXCR, giving one entry per CDR3 protein. The sample yields about 970,000 distinct CDR3 sequences, roughly 51% seen once. Germline CDR1 is SGHAT and CDR2 is FQNNGV. This CDR3 is 18 amino acids long. The V and J genes are TRBV11-2 and TRBJ2-1, with D perhaps TRBD2 (7 bases). Gene TRBJ2-7 matches the end of the DNA better, so the J call may be wrong. This TCR came from an older woman in good health. The specimen sequenced was blood. The chain's CDR3 is CASSLVGWEGGLYNEQYF. CDR3 DNA sequence: TGTGCCAGCAGCTTAGTAGGGTGGGAGGGGGGCCTATACAATGAGCAGTACTTC.